This passage covers 13 T cell receptor beta chains from one sample sequenced in a study of cytomegalovirus exposure and HLA in healthy donors. Primers for the PCR totalled 60 Vbeta and 13 Jbeta. The repertoire was sequenced with immunoSEQ multiplex PCR; TCRdb's copy has only in-frame clones and lacks some. The sample lists 25,000 to 40,000 clones; less than 55% were seen once. Sequencing was carried out using PBMCs. Source of these receptors: a woman between 50 and 59 years old in good health and CMV-seronegative.

CDR3 protein: CASSYQRTATRGYTF. The CDR3 nucleotides read TGTGCCAGCAGTTACCAGAGGACAGCGACGAGGGGCTACACCTTC. The gene calls are TRBV6-5 and TRBJ1-2; perhaps TRBD1 as D (6 bases). Germline assignment: CDR1 MNHEY and CDR2 SVGAGI. The CDR3 spans 15 residues. With 2 bases removed from V and 8 bases from J, the gap between germline ends came to 18 bases.

There are a few counts of this clone. This chain connects TRBV5-1 to TRBJ1-4, with 7 bases fitting TRBD1. This CDR3 is built from 16 residues. Germline V gives CDR1 SGHRS, CDR2 YFSETQ. V gave up 4 bases and J gave up 5 bases; unmatched junction bases: 11. CDR3: CASSVRDRKLNEKLFF. The CDR3 DNA sequence: TGCGCCAGCAGCGTCCGGGACAGAAAATTAAATGAAAAACTGTTTTTT.

This clone appeared a single time. The CDR3 DNA follows: TGTGCCAGCAGTTTAAAGGAGCGGGGGTTGCAGTACTTC. It yields the protein CASSLKERGLQYF. J is TRBJ2-7 and V is TRBV27, with TRBD2 matching 8 bases. Germline V gene data show CDR1 as MNHEY and CDR2 as SMNVEV (reference sequence). V shed 2 bases and J 9 bases; nucleotides not matched to a gene: 6. The CDR3 length is 13 residues.

This clone was detected a few times. The V gene is TRBV15, the J gene TRBJ2-7, with 9 bases that match TRBD1. V shed 0 bases, J shed 3 bases, and the junction held 15 bases outside the gene matches. The CDR3 loop spans 19 amino acids. Germline assignment: CDR1 LNHNV and CDR2 YYDKDF (reference sequence). In DNA form, the CDR3 reads TGTGCCACCAGCAGAGAGGTCCCCACCGGGACAGGGCATGTCTACGAGCAGTACTTC. Amino acid sequence: CATSREVPTGTGHVYEQYF.

The chain combines TRBV7-9 with TRBJ1-5; D unclear. There are 12 residues in the CDR3. Germline assignment: CDR1 SEHNR and CDR2 FQNEAQ (reference sequence). Between the trimmed V and J ends, which lost 8 bases and 2 bases, there was a span of 7 bases. In DNA, the CDR3 is TGTGCCAGCGCCGGGGGCAATCAGCCCCAGCATTTT. Translating it yields CASAGGNQPQHF.

This clone came up a few times. The CDR3 DNA reads TGCGCCAGCAGCTTGGGGACAGCCTCTTATCAGCCCCAGCATTTT. It encodes CASSLGTASYQPQHF. The rearrangement joins TRBV5-1 to TRBJ1-5, with a weak D call TRBD1 (6 bases). CDR1 SGHRS and CDR2 YFSETQ come from the germline V gene. CDR3 length equals 15 residues. Between the trimmed V and J ends, which lost 0 bases and 5 bases, there was a span of 12 bases.

The genes are TRBV13 and TRBJ2-7; 16 bases line up with TRBD2. CDR3 length equals 16 residues. Trimming took 5 bases from V and 3 from J; bases not matched to a gene: 4. Germline V lookup: CDR1 PRHDT, CDR2 FYEKMQ (reference sequence). CDR3 region: CASSMGTSGGDYEQYF. The CDR3, as DNA: TGTGCCAGCAGCATGGGGACTAGCGGGGGGGACTACGAGCAGTACTTC. Drawing the rest from reference TRBV13 and TRBJ2-7, the complete variable domain is AAGVIQSPRHLIKEKRETATLKCYPIPRHDTVYWYQQGPGQDPQFLISFYEKMQSDKGSIPDRFSAQQFSDYHSELNMSSLELGDSALYFCASSMGTSGGDYEQYFGPGTRLTVT.

The chain combines TRBV7-2 with TRBJ2-5; possible D gene TRBD2, 6 bases. The CDR3 is made up of 13 amino acids. V lost 1 base to trimming and J lost 5 bases, with 8 bases between them. Per germline, CDR1 SGHTA and CDR2 FQGNSA. Written as DNA, the CDR3 is TGTGCCAGCAGCTTAGGGGGGGTTGAGACCCAGTACTTC. Protein sequence: CASSLGGVETQYF.

This clone was seen only a few times. The CDR3 DNA sequence: TGCAGCGCACTAGCGGGAGAGGTTGTCGAGCAGTACTTC. It encodes CSALAGEVVEQYF. The chain carries TRBV29-1 and TRBJ2-7, with 11 bases aligning to TRBD2. Losses at the gene ends were 7 bases for V and 6 bases for J; bases not matched to a gene: 8. This CDR3 spans 13 amino acids. The germline V gene has CDR1 SQVTM and CDR2 ANQGSEA.

This chain connects TRBV7-3 to TRBJ2-2; D is undetermined. The CDR3 is 13 residues long. The V gene's germline CDR1 is SGHTA and CDR2 FQGTGA. Trimming took 5 bases from V and 4 from J, leaving 8 bases between them. CDR3 in DNA: TGTGCCAGCAGCACCTGGAGCACCGGGGAGCTGTTTTTT. Protein: CASSTWSTGELFF.

The chain recombines TRBV19 with TRBJ1-6; no clear D gene. V gave up 6 bases and J gave up 4 bases, with 10 bases separating them. Germline V gene lookup returns CDR1 LNHDA and CDR2 SQIVND (reference sequence). The CDR3 is 14 residues long. The CDR3 region is CASRAGHYNSPLHF. Here the CDR3 DNA reads TGTGCCAGTAGGGCGGGCCATTATAATTCACCCCTCCACTTT.

The chain combines TRBV6-5 with TRBJ1-4; no clear D gene. V lost 0 bases and J lost 3, with 8 bases in between. The length of the CDR3 is 15 residues. Looked up from germline, CDR1 is MNHEY and CDR2 is SVGAGI. The CDR3 sequence is CASSYSPGSNEKLFF. CDR3 DNA sequence: TGTGCCAGCAGTTACTCTCCGGGGTCTAATGAAAAACTGTTTTTT.

V is TRBV28 and J is TRBJ2-3; 11 nucleotides align to TRBD2. CDR1 and CDR2 from the germline V gene are MDHEN and SYDVKM. V gave up 8 bases and J gave up 2 bases; unmatched junction bases: 12. The CDR3 length is 17 residues. The CDR3 nucleotides read TGTGCCAGCCAAGGCCACGCTAGCGGGAGGCCCACAGATACGCAGTATTTT. This gives the protein CASQGHASGRPTDTQYF.